Included here is one T cell receptor (beta chain) sequence, with context. Its target is unknown. The sample originates from a study of T cell responses to AZD1222 COVID-19 vaccine. Study results and caveats: Spike-specific TCRs gained breadth and depth after people received two AZD1222 doses.

TCRdb's copy holds only in-frame clones and misses some; the assay was immunoSEQ multiplex PCR. The sample lists 150,000 to 200,000 clones, about 95% occurring once. V lost 1 base and J lost 3; bases outside the gene matches: 8. The CDR3 is made up of 17 amino acids. CDR1 and CDR2 from the germline V gene are MNHEY and SMNVEV (reference sequence). This chain connects TRBV27 to TRBJ2-1; 8 bases are shared with TRBD2. Here the sequenced sample was peripheral blood, taken on day 0 of AZD1222 vaccination. This TCR was recovered from an adult in good health. The CDR3 region is CASSLWLSAGDYNEQFF. As DNA, the CDR3 is TGTGCCAGCAGTTTATGGCTGTCAGCGGGAGACTACAATGAGCAGTTCTTC.